This T cell receptor (beta chain) was sequenced for a study of cytomegalovirus exposure and HLA in healthy donors (dated by TCRdb to 2016 to 2017). In terms of the full investigation: An earlier analysis of roughly 570 of the donors reported approximately 260 Gb of sequence data and 90 million to 120 million unique TCR beta sequences obtained from 150 million to 200 million T cells. A separate validation cohort of roughly 120 different subjects was used in addition to the approximately 700-subject first cohort. Donor age, sex, ethnicity and CMV serostatus were compiled alongside the repertoire data. Both class I and class II loci were covered by HLA typing, at four-digit resolution. Rather than using new phenotypic data, the later analysis identified candidate immune exposures from TCR beta sequences and from how often those sequences occurred across donors. Using immunosequencing, the study profiled T cell repertoires from fewer than 700 subjects and related those repertoires to cytomegalovirus serostatus. On average, around 200,000 unique TCR beta nucleotide sequences were sequenced per donor among 350 to 400 genotyped donors of the cohort, with 15% to 20% of those sequences being non-productive. An early release covering roughly 600 HLA-typed donors comprised about 300 gigabases of sequencing data and 85 million to 100 million unique TCR sequences. A later analysis re-analyzed previously published TCR beta repertoires from 666 donors and added high-resolution HLA genotyping to study TCR occurrence patterns. To predict cytomegalovirus infection status, the study combined high-throughput TCR immunosequencing, statistical association of individual TCRs with disease status, and machine learning. In a later genetic analysis, genome-wide SNP genotypes for 398 of the 666 donors were used, and that subset was treated as a discovery cohort. Every repertoire in the discovery cohort had been generated on one and the same sequencing platform. Among the roughly 430 genotyped donors, around 81% belonged to the genetic ancestry cluster associated with self-reported Caucasian donors. Roughly 5 DR-DQ haplotypes were handled as single units for association and clustering because linkage in the cohort was strong. The number of donors typed differed by locus, with roughly 629-640 for A, B, C, DRB1 and DQB1, more than 500 for DQA1, 600 to 610 for DPA1, and 400 to 490 for DPB1. The aim of the study was to test whether cataloging public T cell receptors could identify signatures of past pathogen exposure. An earlier analysis of 587 of the donors used high-throughput TCR beta sequencing to judge whether each TCR beta V gene segment behaved as functional or pseudogenic. Findings and caveats that apply to the study as a whole: According to a later analysis, TCR association rates differed among HLA loci, with DRB1 alleles showing the most associated TCRs and HLA-C alleles showing the fewest. A later analysis found that HLA-associated TCR beta chains were more clonally expanded and had lower generation probabilities than equally common non-associated chains. An earlier analysis of roughly 570 of the donors showed that most TCR beta V segments appeared in productive rearrangements either about 87% or about 30% of the time, which broadly matched IMGT annotations. A few of the identified cytomegalovirus-associated TCR beta chains were confirmed in vitro to be specific for cytomegalovirus antigens. In both the original and validation cohorts, the classifier was reported to diagnose cytomegalovirus status with high specificity and sensitivity. HLA typing was unavailable for some donors at each locus, so association tests used only the typed subset. The authors suggested that the approach could potentially be extended to other disease states and immunological phenotypes. A group of highly shared sequence variants was considered likely to be a technical artifact of the sequencing pipeline. While some public TCRs were present in many individuals, most TCR sequences turned up only very rarely across donors. In a later analysis, some 17,000 TCR beta sequences were associated with specific HLA alleles at a false discovery rate of 0.05. An association between a missense DCLRE1C variant and V-gene and J-gene trimming of TCR beta chains was found in a later genetic analysis and replicated in an independent cohort. A later genetic analysis reported fewer N-insertions in productive TCRs among donors in an Asian-associated ancestry cluster than the roughly 620-donor mean. In this cohort, only TCR beta chains were sequenced, and detectable features were limited by the absence of alpha or paired-chain data. In a later analysis, most CMV-associated TCR beta chains were found to appear HLA-restricted, with HLA associations seemingly driven largely by CMV exposure. A further reported finding was that TCR beta sequences accurately predicted the HLA-A and HLA-B alleles for most subjects in the first cohort. Strong co-occurrence of HLA alleles, especially DR and DQ, made assigning TCR associations to individual alleles difficult. Fewer than 20 rarely observed V segments, including chromosome 9 orphons, were excluded from the earlier analysis of some 590 of the donors because counts were too low. Immune exposure information for the cohort was limited to CMV serostatus. Some IMGT-functional V segments, including TRBV6-2 and TRBV6-3, could not be told apart with the 87-base-pair reads, so those segments were excluded. The study listed 164 TCR beta chains as associated with cytomegalovirus. Several of the top co-occurrence clusters appeared to be linked to parvovirus B19, influenza, CMV and Epstein-Barr virus, according to a later analysis. Linkage disequilibrium might explain the correlated functional status among segregating V segments, but an unknown experimental factor could not be excluded. The presence/absence analyses assumed that sequencing depth was roughly uniform across donors, and that assumption may not be true.

On this clone itself: Its antigen is still unknown. Qualities for individual bases were not recorded, and no much larger clone is one base off.

The V end loses 1 base and the J end loses 2 bases, and a stretch of 15 bases separates them. Per the germline V gene, LGHNA is the CDR1 and YNFKEQ is the CDR2. From the cysteine through the phenylalanine, the CDR3 covers 16 amino acids. Just the 48-base CDR3 DNA is kept, in frame starting at base 1. Library preparation used the immunoSEQ multiplex PCR assay. For the multiplex PCR, a mixture combining 60 forward primers for TCR Vbeta segments and 13 reverse primers for TCR Jbeta segments was used. The CDR3 region of rearranged TCR beta genes was amplified from genomic DNA with a multiplex PCR assay. The Illumina HiSeq System was used to sequence the amplified TCR beta libraries as 87-base-pair reads. The paper's data handling went like this. In a later analysis, 77 million or so unique TCR beta chains were counted across the 650 to 700 repertoires, and roughly 10 million of these chains were shared by at least two donors. To remove PCR and sequencing errors, raw reads were error-corrected and collapsed into unique sequences using a nearest-neighbor algorithm that merged closely related sequences. CDR3 sequences were aligned to IMGT reference sequences to assign V, D and J gene segments. For a sequence to be retained, a match of at least six nucleotides to both a V gene segment and a J gene segment was required. A rearrangement counted as productive if the CDR3 had no stop codons and remained in frame with V and J, and every other rearrangement counted as non-productive. Following IMGT convention, CDR3 was defined as the stretch from the second conserved V-encoded cysteine to the conserved J-encoded phenylalanine. In an earlier analysis of more than 550 of the donors, sequences lacking an unambiguous match to a single V gene segment were excluded. An earlier analysis of 500 to 700 of the donors classified V segments as functional when productive rearrangements were above 56.7% and as segregating when the standard deviation between donors was above 5%. A statistical classification framework was built to diagnose cytomegalovirus status from the catalog of TCR beta chain sequences. In a later analysis, TCR nucleotide sequences were compared against IMGT/GENE-DB human TR gene sequences so that V and J genes could be assigned. The TCRdist pipeline was used in a later analysis to assign CDR3 sequences and most-parsimonious VDJ recombination scenarios. In a later analysis, each TCR beta chain was defined by its CDR3 amino acid sequence together with its V-gene family, and reads without a unique V-gene family were excluded. As a way to deal with suspected cross-contamination and a sequencing artifact, a later analysis dropped 592 nucleotide sequences that were highly shared and had low generation probability. For each public chain, a later analysis derived a clonal expansion index from normalized ranks of inferred template counts within each repertoire. A later analysis computed generation probabilities with a VDJ recombination model fitted to out-of-frame rearrangements, and checked the results against IGoR. A later analysis scored TCR-TCR, TCR-HLA and TCR-CMV co-occurrence with hypergeometric tests, applying a repertoire-size bias correction to TCR pairs. A later analysis estimated false discovery rates by permuting HLA or CMV assignments 20 times. In a later analysis, co-occurring TCRs were grouped using DBSCAN, and TCRdist sequence similarity was added for clustering within HLA-allele-positive subsets. Co-occurrence clustering excluded repertoires with fewer than 30,000 or more than 120,000 public chains, plus five with anomalous nucleotide sharing. Drawn from immuneACCESS, this table holds only the in-frame rearrangements with V and J called that TCRdb kept. Clones are partly lost; checked studies trace under half to an unresolved V gene and leave the rest unexplained. V and J calls and clone size come straight from that table; D and trimming were deduced from the DNA. The sample yields 210,000 or so clones; 82% were counted once. The top ten hold approximately 0.5% of the sample.

The cohort consisted of hundreds of healthy bone marrow donors. Cohort members were all nominally healthy when sampled, although unrecorded immune exposures were likely present. The donor was CMV seronegative and belonged to the group of around 400 seronegative cohort members. A peripheral blood sample was collected from each donor, and TCR beta sequencing was performed on peripheral blood mononuclear cells. The Qiagen DNeasy Blood Extraction Kit was used to extract genomic DNA from the blood cell samples. Recombination connected TRBV4-2 to TRBJ2-7; D gene: possibly TRBD1, on 6 matching bases. The TCR originated in a woman between 40 and 55 years old in good health and CMV-seronegative. The sequenced material came from PBMCs. The DNA is as follows: TGTGCCAGCAGCCAAGTTAGGGGACACGGAGCCTACGAGCAGTACTTC. Translated, this gives CASSQVRGHGAYEQYF.